What follows are 24 T cell receptor beta chains derived from one specimen sequenced in a study of cytomegalovirus exposure and HLA in healthy donors. Use of 60 Vbeta and 13 Jbeta primers characterized the PCR. Assay: immunoSEQ multiplex PCR; the TCRdb copy retains only in-frame clones and omits some. The sample lists 150,000 to 200,000 clones, 60% to 85% occurring once. The sample taken for sequencing was PBMCs. The source is a female donor in good health and CMV-seronegative.

Concerning this clone: One end of the junction is discordant with germline, which a read error may explain. V usage is TRBV7-7 and J usage is TRBJ2-1; 7 bases fit TRBD2. The CDR3 totals 13 residues. Germline-derived CDR1 and CDR2 are SSHAT and FNYEAQ (reference sequence). The CDR3 DNA sequence: TGTGCTAGCAGCTGGCGACTAGCTAATGAGCAGTTCTTC. Residues: CASSWRLANEQFF.

V and J are TRBV9 and TRBJ2-3; possible D gene TRBD2, 6 bases. The CDR3 extends over 17 amino acids. Germline assignment: CDR1 SGDLS and CDR2 YYNGEE. The germline V and J ends were trimmed by 1 base and 3 bases, with 18 bases remaining between them. CDR3 sequence: CASSVIGTSGRTDTQYF. CDR3 coding DNA: TGTGCCAGCAGCGTAATCGGGACCAGCGGGCGGACAGATACGCAGTATTTT.

As concerns this clone: The junction departs from germline at one end; a sequencing error may be responsible. The rearrangement links TRBV7-9 to TRBJ2-7; tentative D call: TRBD2 (6 bases). Germline-derived CDR1 and CDR2 are SEHNR and FQNEAQ (reference sequence). This CDR3 is built from 13 residues. CDR3 amino acids: CSSSFSGAYEQYF. The CDR3, as DNA: TGTTCCAGCAGCTTTTCGGGGGCCTACGAGCAGTACTTC.

V and J are TRBV10-3 and TRBJ1-5; TRBD1 might be the D (5 bases). This CDR3 region has 15 residues. CDR1 is ENHRY and CDR2 is SYGVKD in the germline V gene. V was pared by 6 bases and J by 1 base, with 13 bases between. Here the CDR3 reads CAISQEGLSNQPQHF. The CDR3 region has the DNA TGTGCCATCAGCCAGGAGGGGCTAAGCAATCAGCCCCAGCATTTT.

The rearrangement joins TRBV15 to TRBJ1-1; 7 nucleotides line up with TRBD1. This CDR3 spans 16 amino acids. The germline CDR1 and CDR2 sequences are LNHNV and YYDKDF (reference sequence). Trimming cost V 5 bases and J 3 bases; bases outside gene matches: 12. The CDR3, as DNA: TGTGCCACCAGCTACGAGGGGGCCCCGAGCCACACTGAAGCTTTCTTT. It encodes CATSYEGAPSHTEAFF.

The chain combines TRBV28 with TRBJ2-7; maybe TRBD1 (6 bases). Germline V gene data show CDR1 as MDHEN and CDR2 as SYDVKM. The CDR3 is 16 amino acids. With 2 bases removed from V and 5 bases from J, the gap between germline ends came to 19 bases. This chain's CDR3 is CASSLPLTGTRDEQYF. The DNA for the CDR3 is TGTGCCAGCAGTTTACCACTAACCGGGACAAGAGACGAGCAGTACTTC.

This clone was detected only a few times. The chain carries TRBV27 and TRBJ1-2, with D maybe TRBD1 (5 bases). Looked up from germline, CDR1 is MNHEY and CDR2 is SMNVEV (reference sequence). Trimming left V 1 base short and J 7 bases short, with 10 bases between. The CDR3 runs 13 residues. The CDR3 DNA follows: TGTGCCAGCAGTTTATTGGGGGGGGGTGGCTACACCTTC. Translating gives CASSLLGGGGYTF.

This rearrangement joins TRBV13 to TRBJ2-3; the match to TRBD1 covers 7 bases. Germline values: CDR1 PRHDT, CDR2 FYEKMQ (reference sequence). CDR3 length: 16 amino acids. After removal of 3 bases from V and 0 bases from J, the junction contained 6 bases not matched to a gene. The CDR3 region is CASSFQGQVSTDTQYF. The DNA of the CDR3 is TGTGCCAGCAGCTTCCAAGGACAGGTTAGCACAGATACGCAGTATTTT.

This clone appeared a single time. This chain uses TRBV28 with TRBJ1-4; 7 nucleotides align to TRBD1. The CDR3 sequence is 17 residues long. The V segment lost 8 bases and the J segment 8 bases; nucleotides outside the gene matches: 20. Germline-derived CDR1 and CDR2 are MDHEN and SYDVKM. The CDR3 sequence: CASRNRGGAGGTEKLFF. Written as DNA, the CDR3 is TGTGCCAGCCGTAACAGGGGCGGGGCAGGGGGTACCGAAAAACTGTTTTTT. Drawing the rest from reference TRBV28 and TRBJ1-4, the complete variable domain is DVKVTQSSRYLVKRTGEKVFLECVQDMDHENMFWYRQDPGLGLRLIYFSYDVKMKEKGDIPEGYSVSREKKERFSLILESASTNQTSMYLCASRNRGGAGGTEKLFFGSGTQLSVL.

This clone occurred once. The chain uses TRBV28 and TRBJ1-2; tentatively, D is TRBD1 (5 bases). This CDR3 region has 12 residues. V gave up 6 bases and J gave up 6 bases, with 11 bases separating them. Germline-derived CDR1 and CDR2 are MDHEN and SYDVKM. The CDR3 DNA reads TGTGCCAGCAGGCCGGGGGTTCATGGCTACACCTTC. Its protein is CASRPGVHGYTF.

This chain's CDR3 is CASSYSQGNEQFF. CDR3 nucleotides: TGTGCCAGCAGTTACTCACAGGGCAATGAGCAGTTCTTC. The rearrangement uses TRBV6-5 and TRBJ2-1, with a possible D match to TRBD1 (6 bases). Trimming shortened V by 0 bases and J by 6 bases, and 6 bases separated the two germline ends. CDR1 and CDR2 from the germline V gene are MNHEY and SVGAGI. This CDR3 spans 13 amino acids.

The V and J genes are TRBV6-5 and TRBJ2-2; 8 bases map to TRBD2. From germline, CDR1 is MNHEY and CDR2 SVGAGI. The CDR3 is 15 residues long. Trimming took 6 bases from V and 0 from J; bases not matched to a gene: 3. The CDR3 protein is CASRTGGANTGELFF. DNA of the CDR3: TGTGCCAGCAGGACGGGAGGGGCGAACACCGGGGAGCTGTTTTTT.

The chain combines TRBV5-4 with TRBJ2-2; a weak D match, TRBD1 (6 bases). This CDR3 contains 16 residues. V was pared by 0 bases and J by 0 bases, with 9 bases between. Per the germline V gene, CDR1 is SGHNT and CDR2 is YYREEE (reference sequence). CDR3 amino acids: CASSLASGANTGELFF. CDR3 nucleotide sequence: TGTGCCAGCAGCTTGGCGTCAGGGGCGAACACCGGGGAGCTGTTTTTT.

The V call is TRBV19, the J call TRBJ2-7; the match to TRBD1 covers 8 bases. V shed 6 bases and J 3 bases; nucleotides not matched to a gene: 10. The CDR3 runs to 15 residues. Germline V CDR1 and CDR2: LNHDA, SQIVND (reference sequence). The CDR3 loop reads CASRGKGDRGYEQYF. The CDR3 coding sequence is TGTGCCAGTAGAGGAAAAGGAGACAGGGGCTACGAGCAGTACTTC.

This clone appeared once. This chain joins TRBV29-1 and TRBJ2-5; 8 bases align to TRBD1. Germline values: CDR1 SQVTM, CDR2 ANQGSEA. CDR3 length: 14 residues. Trimming removed 3 bases from V and 0 bases from J; junction bases left unmatched: 3. CDR3 DNA: TGCAGCGTTGACCGGGACAGGAACCAAGAGACCCAGTACTTC. Its translation: CSVDRDRNQETQYF.

The V gene is TRBV5-6, the J gene TRBJ1-1; 7 nucleotides line up with TRBD1. V shed 1 base, J shed 1 base, and the junction held 7 bases outside the gene matches. CDR1 SGHDT and CDR2 YYEEEE come from the germline V gene. CDR3 length: 16 residues. CDR3 bases: TGTGCCAGCAGCTTGTCGACAGGGTATGGGAACACTGAAGCTTTCTTT. As protein: CASSLSTGYGNTEAFF. The full variable domain, in which reference TRBV5-6 and TRBJ1-1 provide the parts outside the CDR3, is DAGVTQSPTHLIKTRGQQVTLRCSPKSGHDTVSWYQQALGQGPQFIFQYYEEEERQRGNFPDRFSGHQFPNYSSELNVNALLLGDSALYLCASSLSTGYGNTEAFFGQGTRLTVV.

This chain connects TRBV29-1 to TRBJ1-2, with a tentative D call TRBD1 (6 bases). The CDR3 extends over 13 amino acids. Germline V gene sequence: CDR1 SQVTM, CDR2 ANQGSEA. The V end was cut by 5 bases, the J end by 5 bases, with 15 bases between. CDR3 bases: TGCAGCGTTTATTCGGGGGGCGGGTATGGCTACACCTTC. Translating gives CSVYSGGGYGYTF.

As for this clone: A junction boundary mismatches the germline segment, possibly from a read error. V gene TRBV6-4 combines with J gene TRBJ2-3; 7 bases agree with TRBD2. In germline, CDR1 is MRHNA, CDR2 SNTAGT. The CDR3 runs to 14 residues. The CDR3 DNA is TGTGCCGGCAGTGACGCGGGAGACACAGATACGCAGTATTTT. As protein: CAGSDAGDTDTQYF.

The chain carries TRBV29-1 and TRBJ2-7; TRBD2 is a possible D gene (5 bases). Germline CDR1 SQVTM, CDR2 ANQGSEA. The CDR3 is made up of 14 amino acids. V was clipped by 6 bases and J by 5 bases, with 20 bases between them. The CDR3 nucleotides are TGCAGCGTGGGAAAGGGAGCCATGAGCCACGAGCAGTACTTC. Translating it yields CSVGKGAMSHEQYF.

This chain uses TRBV25-1 with TRBJ2-5; D possibly corresponds to TRBD1 (5 bases). The CDR3 has 17 residues. The germline CDR1 and CDR2 sequences are MGHDK and SYGVNS. V was shortened by 0 bases and J by 0 bases, with 14 bases between the two germline ends. The DNA of the CDR3 is TGTGCCAGCAGTGAATATCTAACGGCAGGGAACCAAGAGACCCAGTACTTC. Translation gives CASSEYLTAGNQETQYF.

The CDR3 coding sequence is TGTGCCAGCAGCTTAGTAGCGGGAGGGCCGGGAGATACGCAGTATTTT. Encoded protein: CASSLVAGGPGDTQYF. V is TRBV7-2 and J is TRBJ2-3, with 11 positions matching TRBD2. Germline V lookup: CDR1 SGHTA, CDR2 FQGNSA. V lost 1 base and J lost 5; bases outside the gene matches: 5. This CDR3 contains 16 residues. The full variable domain, in which reference TRBV7-2 and TRBJ2-3 provide the parts outside the CDR3, is GAGVSQSPSNKVTEKGKDVELRCDPISGHTALYWYRQSLGQGLEFLIYFQGNSAPDKSGLPSDRFSAERTGGSVSTLTIQRTQQEDSAVYLCASSLVAGGPGDTQYFGPGTRLTVL.

The chain recombines TRBV6-4 with TRBJ2-2, with D unresolved. The CDR3 sequence is 13 residues long. Germline CDR1 reads MRHNA; CDR2 reads SNTAGT. Trimming stripped 4 bases from V and 4 bases from J, with 7 bases between. This CDR3 reads CASSATGTGELFF. CDR3 in DNA: TGTGCCAGCAGTGCGACTGGCACCGGGGAGCTGTTTTTT.

The V and J genes are TRBV30 and TRBJ1-5; TRBD1 matches at 9 bases. The CDR3 contains 14 residues. V was clipped by 4 bases and J by 5 bases; unmatched bases: 6. Germline V gives CDR1 GTSNPN, CDR2 SVGIG (reference sequence). The CDR3 DNA sequence: TGTGCCTGGACCCCGGGACAGGGATATCAGCCCCAGCATTTT. This translates into CAWTPGQGYQPQHF.

Only a few counts were recorded for this clone. The same CDR3 also results from other DNA sequences found in this sample. The chain has TRBV7-9 and TRBJ1-2; D might be TRBD1 (5 bases). V lost 1 base and J 6 bases, leaving 9 bases between the germline ends. Germline V gives CDR1 SEHNR, CDR2 FQNEAQ (reference sequence). The CDR3 runs 13 residues. The CDR3 nucleotides read TGTGCCAGCAGCTTAGGACAGAACAATGGCTACACCTTC. Protein sequence: CASSLGQNNGYTF.